This T cell receptor (beta chain) appears in the sequencing data of a study of blood T cell repertoires in COVID-19. Study-wide context: The origin of the acute and convalescent COVID-19 samples was the United States, Italy and Spain. T cells, B-cell-depleted T cells, or PBMCs supplied cDNA or gDNA.

In the original analysis: Estimated nucleated cell counts came from reference gene primer amplification. Only in-frame clones appear in the TCRdb table, and some are missing; sequencing was by immunoSEQ multiplex PCR. V, J and clone size were drawn from that table, and D and trimming were deduced from the DNA. The sample carries under 250,000 clones, 84% recorded once. Among Cohort 3 donors, those recovered had two negative PCRs, clearance, or symptom resolution. V was pared by 6 bases and J by 4 bases, with 3 bases of the junction left unmatched. In germline, CDR1 is MGHDK, CDR2 SYGVNS. The CDR3 consists of 14 residues.

The clonotype originates from a man aged 60-69 years who had recovered from COVID-19. J is TRBJ2-5 and V is TRBV25-1, with 12 bases aligning to TRBD1. The sequencing input was PBMCs or T cells enriched from blood (not recorded which). Written as DNA, the CDR3 is TGTGCCAGCAGGGGACAGGGGGCGAGAGAGACCCAGTACTTC. Protein: CASRGQGARETQYF.